This T cell receptor (beta chain) was observed in a study of OX40 agonist ivuxolimab in advanced cancers. About the research overall: While on treatment, patients had intravenous ivuxolimab at 0.01 to 10 mg/kg every 2 weeks.

With 1 base removed from V and 4 bases from J, the gap between germline ends came to 7 bases. CDR3 size: 13 residues. Looked up from germline, CDR1 is SGHVS and CDR2 is FQNEAQ. The assay was immunoSEQ multiplex PCR, and TCRdb's table has in-frame clones only and misses some. The sample contains about 33,000 clones, 84% of which appear only once. V and J are TRBV7-8 and TRBJ2-5, with D perhaps matching TRBD2 (6 bases). The clonotype was recovered from an adult with an advanced solid tumor such as melanoma, head and neck, liver or kidney cancer. The sequencing used CD4+ or CD8+ T cells sorted from blood, collected in a trial of the OX40 agonist ivuxolimab. The chain's CDR3 is CASSLGGGETQYF. The CDR3 coding sequence is TGTGCCAGCAGCTTAGGGGGAGGAGAGACCCAGTACTTC.